This entry lists 25 T cell receptor beta chains sequenced from one sample in a study of vaccination effects on CD4 cells after COVID-19 (dated by TCRdb to the early 2020s). Antigens for these TCRs are unknown. Library generation was performed with the immunoSEQ multiplex PCR assay. The clones in this table, taken by TCRdb from immuneACCESS, are in-frame only. Not every clone is retained; where verified, under half of the shortfall comes from an unresolved V gene, and the cause of the rest is unknown. This sample comprises around 40,000 clones, approximately 81% of them detected only once. 25% to 30% of the sample is held by the ten biggest clonotypes. To identify antigen-specific CD4+ T cell clonotypes by their expansion, the ViraFEST assay first stimulated PBMC with viral peptide pools and then applied TCR sequencing. After more than 9 days of culture, CD4+ T cells were isolated with the EasySep CD4+ T cell isolation kit. PCR-confirmed SARS-CoV-2 infection had occurred in convalescent patients between March and December 2020, before the Alpha, Beta and Delta variants emerged in the United States.

The sample in question was CD4+ T cells from PBMCs cultured with a peptide pool, obtained before COVID-19 vaccination. The receptors originated from a human donor who had a prior SARS-CoV-2 infection.

CDR3 nucleotide sequence: TGTGCCAGCAGCTTAGGATTTATCAGCCGCACAGATACGCAGTATTTT. Translated: CASSLGFISRTDTQYF. This chain connects TRBV7-9 to TRBJ2-3; D unclear. Germline V lookup: CDR1 SEHNR, CDR2 FQNEAQ (reference sequence). The CDR3 runs to 16 residues. Between the trimmed V and J ends, which lost 1 base and 1 base, there was a span of 12 bases.

This clone occurred a few times. CDR3: CASGKDSGNTIYF. DNA of the CDR3: TGTGCCTCAGGGAAGGACTCTGGAAACACCATATATTTT. The chain uses TRBV10-3 and TRBJ1-3, with D possibly being TRBD1 (5 bases). This CDR3 has 13 residues. With 11 bases removed from V and 0 bases from J, the gap between germline ends came to 11 bases. CDR1 and CDR2 (germline): ENHRY, SYGVKD.

The CDR3 spells CASSHGTSGGFYNEQFF. The DNA for the CDR3 is TGTGCCAGCAGCCATGGGACTAGCGGGGGGTTTTACAATGAGCAGTTCTTC. This chain joins TRBV5-5 and TRBJ2-1, with 15 bases aligning to TRBD2. CDR1 and CDR2 (germline): SGHKS, YYEKEE (reference sequence). The length of the CDR3 is 17 residues. V was clipped by 4 bases and J by 4 bases; unmatched bases: 6.

The chain carries TRBV7-2 and TRBJ1-1; a possible D gene is TRBD1 (5 bases). Germline CDR1 reads SGHTA; CDR2 reads FQGNSA. The CDR3 has 15 residues. V was pared by 2 bases and J by 4 bases, with 14 bases between. The CDR3 here is CASSLRGGSGTEAFF. The CDR3 nucleotides are TGTGCCAGCAGCTTACGCGGGGGAAGTGGCACTGAAGCTTTCTTT.

The table lists this clone with a count of one. The rearrangement joins TRBV6-1 to TRBJ2-7, with D uncertain. The CDR3 length is 17 residues. CDR1 and CDR2 (germline): MNHNS, SASEGT. Trimming removed 1 base at V and 2 bases at J, with 18 bases between. CDR3 loop: CASSEVGSLSLTYEQYF. As DNA, the CDR3 is TGTGCCAGCAGTGAAGTAGGTTCCTTATCGCTAACCTACGAGCAGTACTTC.

This clone was counted a single time. The chain carries TRBV18 and TRBJ2-6; TRBD2 is a possible D gene (6 bases). The V end was cut by 0 bases, the J end by 1 base, with 10 bases between. Germline V gene lookup returns CDR1 KGHSH and CDR2 LQKENI. This CDR3 has 17 residues. The CDR3 loop is CASSPPGSGSGANVLTF. CDR3 coding DNA: TGTGCCAGCTCACCACCCGGGAGTGGGTCTGGGGCCAACGTCCTGACTTTC.

This clone was detected a few times. The V gene is TRBV7-2, the J gene TRBJ2-1, with a weak D call TRBD1 (5 bases). Germline CDR1 SGHTA, CDR2 FQGNSA. Trimming removed 5 bases from V and 4 bases from J, with 15 bases in between. This CDR3 is built from 15 residues. The DNA of the CDR3 is TGTGCCAGCAGCCTCATGATGACAGTTTACAATGAGCAGTTCTTC. Its translation is CASSLMMTVYNEQFF.

This clone was counted a few times. The sample carries other DNA sequences with the same CDR3. The genes are TRBV5-8 and TRBJ2-1; 7 bases agree with TRBD2. Germline trimming cut 1 base from V and 3 bases from J; bases unmatched to any gene: 4. From germline, CDR1 is SGHTS and CDR2 YDEGEE. The CDR3 contains 15 residues. DNA for the CDR3: TGTGCCAGCAGCTTGAGAGGCGGGAGCTACAATGAGCAGTTCTTC. Translation gives CASSLRGGSYNEQFF. The full variable domain, rest sourced from reference TRBV5-8 and TRBJ2-1, is EAGVTQSPTHLIKTRGQQATLRCSPISGHTSVYWYQQALGLGLQFLLWYDEGEERNRGNFPPRFSGRQFPNYSSELNVNALELEDSALYLCASSLRGGSYNEQFFGPGTRLTVL.

The chain links TRBV6-2 or TRBV6-3 to TRBJ1-1, with a tentative D call TRBD1 (5 bases). V lost 4 bases, J lost 4 bases, and 13 bases lay in between. CDR1 MNHEY and CDR2 SVGEGT come from the germline V gene. This CDR3 has 14 amino acids. The CDR3 is CASSSLRDSTEAFF. In DNA form, the CDR3 reads TGTGCCAGCAGTTCCCTTCGGGACTCCACTGAAGCTTTCTTT.

The chain has TRBV6-2 or TRBV6-3 and TRBJ2-5; maybe TRBD2 (6 bases). This CDR3 contains 17 residues. Germline CDR1 and CDR2: MNHEY and SVGEGT. V lost 4 bases and J 1 base, leaving 19 bases between the germline ends. The CDR3 DNA sequence: TGTGCCAGCAGTTGGGGATACGATCGGACTATCCAAGAGACCCAGTACTTC. As protein: CASSWGYDRTIQETQYF.

This clone was recorded only once. The chain has TRBV4-2 and TRBJ2-5; the D gene could be TRBD1 or TRBD2 (5 bases each). From germline, CDR1 is LGHNA and CDR2 YNFKEQ. Trimming shortened V by 1 base and J by 5 bases, and 8 bases separated the two germline ends. The CDR3 length is 13 residues. Written as DNA, the CDR3 is TGTGCCAGCAGCCAAGCGGGGCCGGAGACCCAGTACTTC. This translates into CASSQAGPETQYF.

The chain employs TRBV15 and TRBJ2-3, with D unclear. V was pared by 0 bases and J by 0 bases, with 10 bases between. CDR1 and CDR2 (germline): LNHNV, YYDKDF (reference sequence). The CDR3 contains 16 residues. The CDR3 region has the DNA TGTGCCACCAGCAGAGATATGATAGCTAGCACAGATACGCAGTATTTT. It is translated as CATSRDMIASTDTQYF. Combining the CDR3 with reference TRBV15 and TRBJ2-3 gives the whole variable domain DAMVIQNPRYQVTQFGKPVTLSCSQTLNHNVMYWYQQKSSQAPKLLFHYYDKDFNNEADTPDNFQSRRPNTSFCFLDIRSPGLGDTAMYLCATSRDMIASTDTQYFGPGTRLTVL.

The V call is TRBV18, the J call TRBJ1-2; D remains ambiguous. Germline V lookup: CDR1 KGHSH, CDR2 LQKENI. Trimming took 6 bases from V and 0 from J, leaving 11 bases between them. The CDR3 is 14 residues long. The CDR3 sequence is CASSPALANYGYTF. The CDR3 nucleotides are TGTGCCAGCTCGCCTGCGTTAGCTAACTATGGCTACACCTTC.

The chain uses TRBV5-1 and TRBJ1-1; TRBD1 agrees at 8 bases. This CDR3 contains 17 residues. J was trimmed by 4 bases and V by 1 base; bases with no gene match: 12. Germline assignment: CDR1 SGHRS and CDR2 YFSETQ. The CDR3 protein is CASSLTGGMLMVTEAFF. DNA of the CDR3: TGCGCCAGCAGCTTGACAGGGGGAATGTTAATGGTCACTGAAGCTTTCTTT.

This clone was detected once. The rearrangement uses TRBV24-1 and TRBJ2-3; the match to TRBD2 covers 7 bases. Germline CDR1 KGHDR, CDR2 SFDVKD. The junction had 9 bases not matched to a gene; V was cut back by 4 bases and J by 6 bases. There are 15 residues in the CDR3. The CDR3 loop reads CATSDSPGLVDTQYF. The CDR3 nucleotides are TGTGCCACCAGTGACTCCCCCGGACTAGTCGATACGCAGTATTTT.

The V gene is TRBV7-8, the J gene TRBJ2-1; D may be TRBD1 or TRBD2 (5 bases each). Trimming removed 5 bases at V and 9 bases at J, with 20 bases between. The CDR3 length is 15 residues. Germline V gene data show CDR1 as SGHVS and CDR2 as FQNEAQ. In DNA, the CDR3 is TGTGCCAGCAGCCCCCCGGGACCTACTCGGGGTGAGCAGTTCTTC. It encodes CASSPPGPTRGEQFF.

The chain carries TRBV7-9 and TRBJ2-5; the D is unclear. The CDR3 is 15 residues long. The germline V gene encodes CDR1 SEHNR and CDR2 FQNEAQ (reference sequence). Trimming removed 5 bases at V and 5 bases at J, with 18 bases between. This CDR3 is CASSRPVASGETQYF. The CDR3 nucleotides are TGTGCCAGCAGCCGACCTGTAGCATCCGGGGAGACCCAGTACTTC. Supplemented by reference TRBV7-9 and TRBJ2-5, the full variable domain reads DTGVSQNPRHKITKRGQNVTFRCDPISEHNRLYWYRQTLGQGPEFLTYFQNEAQLEKSRLLSDRFSAERPKGSFSTLEIQRTEQGDSAMYLCASSRPVASGETQYFGPGTRLLVL.

V usage is TRBV7-2 and J usage is TRBJ1-2, with TRBD1 identical over 11 bases. The CDR3 length is 14 residues. J lost 8 bases, V lost 5 bases, and 7 bases had no gene match. The germline CDR1 and CDR2 sequences are SGHTA and FQGNSA. CDR3 region: CASSLGQGARGYTF. The DNA for the CDR3 is TGTGCCAGCAGCCTAGGACAGGGGGCAAGAGGCTACACCTTC.

This clone was seen a few times. This chain connects TRBV6-5 to TRBJ1-6; D is ambiguous. This CDR3 contains 16 residues. Germline CDR1 is MNHEY and CDR2 is SVGAGI. Trimming took 0 bases from V and 8 from J, leaving 14 bases between them. The CDR3 bases are TGTGCCAGCAGTTACTCGAGTTTGGGGATAGATTCACCCCTCCACTTT. Its protein is CASSYSSLGIDSPLHF.

V usage is TRBV6-2 or TRBV6-3 and J usage is TRBJ2-7; the match to TRBD1 covers 8 bases. Germline V gene data show CDR1 as MNHEY and CDR2 as SVGEGT. This CDR3 contains 16 residues. The V segment lost 0 bases and the J segment 2 bases; nucleotides outside the gene matches: 6. The CDR3 loop is CASSYSRTGRAYEQYF. DNA for the CDR3: TGTGCCAGCAGTTACTCCCGGACAGGGCGTGCCTACGAGCAGTACTTC.

For the CDR3, the DNA is TGTGCCTGGAGTCTAGGACAGCGCAAAGGCTACACCTTC. Translating gives CAWSLGQRKGYTF. The gene calls are TRBV30 and TRBJ1-2, with a possible D match to TRBD1 (6 bases). Trimming removed 2 bases at V and 8 bases at J, with 15 bases between. This CDR3 comprises 13 residues. The germline gives CDR1 GTSNPN, CDR2 SVGIG (reference sequence). The complete variable domain, with remaining parts taken from reference TRBV30 and TRBJ1-2, reads SQTIHQWPATLVQPVGSPLSLECTVEGTSNPNLYWYRQAAGRGLQLLFYSVGIGQISSEVPQNLSASRPQDRQFILSSKKLLLSDSGFYLCAWSLGQRKGYTFGSGTRLTVV.

The chain joins TRBV5-4 to TRBJ2-7, with 9 bases fitting TRBD1. Trimming removed 5 bases from V and 6 bases from J; junction bases left unmatched: 12. The CDR3 length is 15 residues. Looked up from germline, CDR1 is SGHNT and CDR2 is YYREEE (reference sequence). This CDR3 reads CASSFRDRVLAEQYF. The DNA of the CDR3 is TGTGCCAGCAGTTTCCGGGACAGGGTTCTTGCCGAGCAGTACTTC.

The V and J genes are TRBV9 and TRBJ2-1, with 13 positions matching TRBD2. In germline, CDR1 is SGDLS, CDR2 YYNGEE. CDR3 length: 16 amino acids. Unmatched junction bases numbered 9, after V lost 2 bases and J lost 10 bases. The chain's CDR3 is CASSVTGTSGAQEQFF. The CDR3 region has the DNA TGTGCCAGCAGCGTTACAGGGACTAGCGGGGCCCAGGAGCAGTTCTTC.

The chain links TRBV6-6 to TRBJ1-3, with 9 bases lining up with TRBD1. This CDR3 contains 17 residues. The trim removed 5 bases at V and 0 bases at J, leaving 8 bases unmatched. Germline assignment: CDR1 MNHNY and CDR2 SVGAGI (reference sequence). This chain's CDR3 is CASSRVDRGVSGNTIYF. Here the CDR3 DNA reads TGTGCCAGCAGTCGGGTGGACAGGGGCGTCTCTGGAAACACCATATATTTT.

The rearrangement uses TRBV10-2 and TRBJ1-5; tentative D call: TRBD1 (6 bases). The CDR3 has 13 amino acids. Trimming shortened V by 6 bases and J by 3 bases, and 9 bases separated the two germline ends. The V gene's germline CDR1 is WSHSY and CDR2 SAAADI. The CDR3 sequence is CASRGGHNQPQHF. DNA for the CDR3: TGCGCCAGCAGGGGGGGCCACAATCAGCCCCAGCATTTT.